This entry lists 19 T cell receptor beta chains sequenced from one sample in a study of patients with pleural tuberculosis. TCRdb recomputed calls from the reads with MiXCR, one row per CDR3 protein. The table lists tens of thousands of distinct CDR3 sequences, about 7.3% of them singletons. All receptors derive from a human donor with pleural tuberculosis.

Many counts were recorded for this clonotype. The V call is TRBV20-1, the J call TRBJ1-1, with D tentatively TRBD1 (5 bases). The CDR3 is 14 residues long. In germline, CDR1 is DFQATT, CDR2 SNEGSKA (reference sequence). For the CDR3, the DNA is TGCAGGATACGACGGCGGGGGTCGAACACTGAAGCTTTCTTT. The encoded protein is CRIRRRGSNTEAFF.

Concerning this clonotype: Germline is not matched at one junction end, which may reflect a read error. The genes are TRBV19 and TRBJ2-1; D gene ambiguous. The CDR3 loop spans 13 amino acids. CDR1 and CDR2 (germline): LNHDA, SQIVND (reference sequence). The CDR3 coding sequence is TGTGCCAATAGTATAAGTAGGGCCAATGAGCAGTTCTTC. Amino acids: CANSISRANEQFF.

By sample fraction, this clonotype is medium-sized (0.01 to 0.1%). The chain recombines TRBV15 with TRBJ1-1, with no clear D. Trimming took off 0 bases at V and 4 bases at J, with 6 bases between the two ends. CDR3 length: 13 amino acids. Germline V gene lookup returns CDR1 LNHNV and CDR2 YYDKDF (reference sequence). CDR3 sequence (DNA): TGTGCCACCAGCAGAGATGTCAGCACTGAAGCTTTCTTT. Translation: CATSRDVSTEAFF.

In its sample, this clonotype was seen a few times. This sequence joins TRBV12-5 and TRBJ1-1; D is uncertain. The CDR3 has 14 amino acids. Germline-derived CDR1 and CDR2 are LGHNT and FRNRAP. V gave up 0 bases and J gave up 1 base, with 6 bases separating them. The CDR3 DNA sequence: TGTGCTAGTGGTTTGGTCCCAGGGAACACTGAAGCTTTCTTT. This gives the protein CASGLVPGNTEAFF.

There are many counts of this clonotype. The rearrangement uses TRBV20-1 and TRBJ2-5; 8 bases align to TRBD1. In germline, CDR1 is DFQATT, CDR2 SNEGSKA (reference sequence). V trimming: 1 base; J trimming: 5 bases; junction bases outside the gene matches: 6. The CDR3 consists of 14 residues. CDR3 DNA sequence: TGCAGTGCTAGAGTTCCTCGACAGGGGGAGACCCAGTACTTC. This gives the protein CSARVPRQGETQYF.

V usage is TRBV11-1 and J usage is TRBJ1-5; D is perhaps TRBD1 (5 bases). Germline assignment: CDR1 SGHAT and CDR2 FQDESV (reference sequence). The CDR3 runs to 12 residues. V lost 7 bases and J 7 bases, leaving 11 bases between the germline ends. In DNA form, the CDR3 reads TGTGCCAGCAACTCGGGGGGGCAGCCCCAGCATTTT. Translated, it gives CASNSGGQPQHF.

This clonotype has at least ten counts. The chain joins TRBV27 to TRBJ1-6; 7 bases align to TRBD1. The V segment lost 11 bases and the J segment 9 bases; nucleotides outside the gene matches: 7. The CDR3 is 12 amino acids. Germline CDR1 is MNHEY and CDR2 is SMNVEV (reference sequence). CDR3 residues: CALTGTPSPLHF. In DNA form, the CDR3 reads TGTGCCTTGACAGGGACCCCTTCACCCCTCCACTTT.

This clonotype was recorded many times. The chain uses TRBV6-2 or TRBV6-3 and TRBJ1-2; no clear D. V was pared by 7 bases and J by 3 bases, with 9 bases between. This CDR3 is 12 amino acids long. CDR1 and CDR2 from the germline V gene are MNHEY and SVGEGT. This CDR3 reads CASKEGDYGYTF. For the CDR3, the DNA is TGTGCCAGCAAGGAGGGCGACTATGGCTACACCTTC.

This clonotype was counted many times. The chain is built from TRBV2 and TRBJ1-1; 8 nucleotides align to TRBD1. J was trimmed by 2 bases and V by 6 bases; bases with no gene match: 5. Germline CDR1 is SNHLY and CDR2 is FYNNEI. The CDR3 is made up of 14 amino acids. The CDR3 DNA follows: TGTGCCAGCAGGGGACAGGCAGCTAACACTGAAGCTTTCTTT. It is translated as CASRGQAANTEAFF.

This clonotype was seen ten or more times. This chain uses TRBV12-3 or TRBV12-4 with TRBJ1-2; 8 bases align to TRBD1. V shed 5 bases, J shed 4 bases, and the junction held 6 bases outside the gene matches. CDR3 length equals 14 residues. DNA for the CDR3: TGTGCCAGCAGTGGACAGGGTCCTGGCTATGGCTACACCTTC. The encoded protein is CASSGQGPGYGYTF.

The J gene is TRBJ2-1, the V gene TRBV7-1, with 8 bases lining up with TRBD1. TRBV7-1 is identified as an open reading frame with a role that is uncertain. The CDR3 is 16 amino acids. Unmatched junction bases numbered 8, after V lost 3 bases and J lost 4 bases. DNA for the CDR3: TGTGCCAGCAGCTCGCAGGGGGCAGTAGATTACAATGAGCAGTTCTTC. Protein: CASSSQGAVDYNEQFF.

This clonotype was seen many times. The chain links TRBV6-1 to TRBJ2-7; 7 nucleotides agree with TRBD1. The ends lost 7 bases at V and 2 bases at J; junction bases unmatched: 8. The length of the CDR3 is 14 residues. Germline CDR1 reads MNHNS; CDR2 reads SASEGT. The CDR3 loop is CASTKGDSTYEQYF. The DNA of the CDR3 is TGTGCCAGCACCAAGGGGGACAGTACCTACGAGCAGTACTTC.

The chain uses TRBV29-1 and TRBJ2-1; D possibly corresponds to TRBD2 (5 bases). V dropped 6 bases and J dropped 6 bases, with 21 bases sitting between them. The CDR3 runs to 15 residues. CDR1 SQVTM and CDR2 ANQGSEA come from the germline V gene. The CDR3 nucleotides read TGCAGCGTCGTTTCTCCCGGGCGGGTTTCCAATGAGCAGTTCTTC. Its protein is CSVVSPGRVSNEQFF.

This clonotype showed up just a few times. The CDR3 here is CATSDQRHSSYEQYF. For the CDR3, the DNA is TGTGCCACCAGTGATCAGCGGCACAGCTCCTACGAGCAGTACTTC. The V gene is TRBV24-1, the J gene TRBJ2-7; D perhaps matches TRBD2 (5 bases). The CDR3 has 15 amino acids. Germline CDR1 KGHDR, CDR2 SFDVKD. Deletions cut 3 bases from V and 0 bases from J, with 11 bases between.

This clonotype was recorded at least ten times. The chain joins TRBV10-2 to TRBJ1-3; D is undetermined. V gave up 0 bases and J gave up 0 bases, with 6 bases separating them. Per the germline V gene, CDR1 is WSHSY and CDR2 is SAAADI. The CDR3 extends over 15 amino acids. The chain's CDR3 is CASSESSPSGNTIYF. The CDR3 nucleotides are TGCGCCAGCAGTGAGTCGTCCCCCTCTGGAAACACCATATATTTT.

The sample holds many counts of this clonotype. Here the CDR3 reads CASSRRAEAFF. DNA for the CDR3: TGTGCCAGCAGCCGGCGGGCTGAAGCTTTCTTT. V gene TRBV11-1 combines with J gene TRBJ1-1; D gene uncertain. Per germline, CDR1 SGHAT and CDR2 FQDESV (reference sequence). CDR3 size: 11 residues. V lost 5 bases and J lost 6, with 7 bases in between.

This clonotype was seen many times. The rearrangement links TRBV29-1 to TRBJ1-2; D not resolved. The CDR3 loop spans 10 amino acids. The V end was cut by 5 bases, the J end by 4 bases, with 5 bases between. Germline values: CDR1 SQVTM, CDR2 ANQGSEA. CDR3 amino acids: CSVHSYGYTF. In DNA form, the CDR3 reads TGCAGCGTTCACAGCTATGGCTACACCTTC.

This clonotype has a count of ten or more. The chain is built from TRBV19 and TRBJ2-7, with a possible D match to TRBD2 (6 bases). Deletions cut 3 bases from V and 4 bases from J, with 13 bases between. Germline loops: CDR1 LNHDA, CDR2 SQIVND (reference sequence). The CDR3 sequence is 14 residues long. The CDR3 spells CASSMAGTKYEQYF. In nucleotides, the CDR3 is TGTGCCAGTAGTATGGCGGGAACCAAGTACGAGCAGTACTTC. Full variable domain (rest looked up from reference TRBV19 and TRBJ2-7): DGGITQSPKYLFRKEGQNVTLSCEQNLNHDAMYWYRQDPGQGLRLIYYSQIVNDFQKGDIAEGYSVSREKKESFPLTVTSAQKNPTAFYLCASSMAGTKYEQYFGPGTRLTVT.

This clonotype was recorded at least ten times. The chain recombines TRBV12-3 or TRBV12-4 with TRBJ2-5, with a tentative D call TRBD2 (7 bases). V shed 5 bases and J shed 5 bases, with 18 bases lying between them. CDR3 length equals 15 residues. CDR3 in amino acids: CASSLWGGARETQYF. CDR3 DNA: TGTGCCAGCAGTCTTTGGGGGGGCGCAAGGGAGACCCAGTACTTC.